The rows below give T cell receptor beta chains drawn from one sample of a study of PD-1 blockade in classical Hodgkin lymphoma. The repertoire was sequenced with immunoSEQ multiplex PCR; TCRdb's copy has only in-frame clones and lacks some. This sample yields approximately 79,000 clones, of which 80% to 95% are seen a single time; about 2.7% belongs to the top ten. This specimen was peripheral blood mononuclear cells (PBMCs), taken before the second cycle of nivolumab. The origin of the receptors is a human donor with classical Hodgkin lymphoma. Each CDR3 is given with its conserved first and last residue. Fields, in order: V gene, J gene, CDR3 protein.

TRBV5-6,TRBJ1-4,CASSYGPQGAHEKLFF
TRBV7-2,TRBJ1-4,CASSLEGYNEKLFF
TRBV19,TRBJ2-1,CASREILAGGPSGDEQFF
TRBV5-5,TRBJ2-7,CASSLSDSLYEQYF
TRBV29-1,TRBJ1-1,CSATPGGAGSPEAFF
TRBV28,TRBJ1-5,CASSYRGWPQHF
TRBV7-9,TRBJ1-2,CASSLGPRHTF
TRBV5-1,TRBJ1-3,CASSLGTKGSSGNTIYF
TRBV27,TRBJ2-5,CASTRGETQYF
TRBV11-3,TRBJ2-7,CASSPGQGAWEQYF
TRBV29-1,TRBJ2-1,CSVVIFRTSGRSEFF
TRBV5-1,TRBJ2-1,CASSLVGGRYNEQFF
TRBV27,TRBJ2-5,CASSLRQVGGTQYF
TRBV4-1,TRBJ1-4,CASSPSRGRRDEKLFF
TRBV5-1,TRBJ2-5,CASSLGGGPQYF
TRBV14,TRBJ1-1,CASSRLQGLNTEAFF
TRBV5-5,TRBJ2-6,CASSFPFSGANVLTF
TRBV29-1,TRBJ2-7,CSVEGPGSYEQYF
TRBV7-2,TRBJ2-7,CASSLVVIAGAYEQYF